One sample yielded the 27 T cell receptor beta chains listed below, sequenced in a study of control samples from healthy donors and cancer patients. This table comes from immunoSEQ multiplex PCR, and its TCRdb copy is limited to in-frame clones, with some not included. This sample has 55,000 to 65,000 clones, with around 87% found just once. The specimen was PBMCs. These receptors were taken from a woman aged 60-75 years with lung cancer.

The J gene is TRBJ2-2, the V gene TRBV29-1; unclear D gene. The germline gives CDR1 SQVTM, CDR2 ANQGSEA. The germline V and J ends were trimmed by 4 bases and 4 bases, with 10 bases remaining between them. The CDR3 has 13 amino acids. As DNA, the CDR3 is TGCAGCGTTGGACCCCATGGCACCGGGGAGCTGTTTTTT. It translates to CSVGPHGTGELFF.

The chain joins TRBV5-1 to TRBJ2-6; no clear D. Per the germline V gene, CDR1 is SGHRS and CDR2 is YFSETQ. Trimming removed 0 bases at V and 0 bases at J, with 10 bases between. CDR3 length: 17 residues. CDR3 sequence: CASSLGPTSSGANVLTF. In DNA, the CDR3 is TGCGCCAGCAGCTTGGGCCCCACAAGCTCTGGGGCCAACGTCCTGACTTTC.

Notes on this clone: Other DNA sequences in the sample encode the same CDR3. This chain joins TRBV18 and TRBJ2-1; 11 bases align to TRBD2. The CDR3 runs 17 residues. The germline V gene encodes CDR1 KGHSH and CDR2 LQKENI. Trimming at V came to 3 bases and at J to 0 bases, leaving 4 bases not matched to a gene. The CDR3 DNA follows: TGTGCCAGCTCACCCGGACTAGCGGGCCTCTCCTACAATGAGCAGTTCTTC. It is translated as CASSPGLAGLSYNEQFF.

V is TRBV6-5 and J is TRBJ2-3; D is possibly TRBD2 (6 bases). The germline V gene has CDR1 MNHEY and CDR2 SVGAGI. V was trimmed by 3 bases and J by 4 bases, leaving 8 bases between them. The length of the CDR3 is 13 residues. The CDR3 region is CASSYGGADTQYF. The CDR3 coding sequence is TGTGCCAGCAGTTATGGAGGGGCAGATACGCAGTATTTT.

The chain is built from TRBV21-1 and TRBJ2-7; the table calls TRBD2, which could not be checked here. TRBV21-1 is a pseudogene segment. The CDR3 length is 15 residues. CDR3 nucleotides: TGTGCCAGCAGCAACGGGGGTTGCTTTACCTACGAGCAGTACTTC. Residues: CASSNGGCFTYEQYF.

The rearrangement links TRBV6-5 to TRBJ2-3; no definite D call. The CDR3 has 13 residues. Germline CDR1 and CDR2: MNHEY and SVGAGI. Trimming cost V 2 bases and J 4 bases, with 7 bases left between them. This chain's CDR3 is CASSYRRSDTQYF. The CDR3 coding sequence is TGTGCCAGCAGTTACCGTCGGTCAGATACGCAGTATTTT.

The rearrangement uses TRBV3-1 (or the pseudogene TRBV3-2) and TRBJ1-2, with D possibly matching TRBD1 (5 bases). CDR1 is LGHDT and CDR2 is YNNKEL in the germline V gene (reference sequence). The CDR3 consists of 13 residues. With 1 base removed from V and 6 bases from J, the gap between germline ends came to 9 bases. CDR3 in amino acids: CASSQVLGDGYTF. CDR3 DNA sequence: TGTGCCAGCAGCCAAGTCTTGGGGGATGGCTACACCTTC.

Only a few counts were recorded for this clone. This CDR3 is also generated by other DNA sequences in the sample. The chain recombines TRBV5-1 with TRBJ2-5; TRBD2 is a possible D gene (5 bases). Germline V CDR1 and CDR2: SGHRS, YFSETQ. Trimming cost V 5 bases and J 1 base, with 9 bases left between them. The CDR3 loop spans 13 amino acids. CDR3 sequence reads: CASRRGLQETQYF. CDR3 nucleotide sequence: TGCGCCAGCAGACGAGGACTCCAAGAGACCCAGTACTTC.

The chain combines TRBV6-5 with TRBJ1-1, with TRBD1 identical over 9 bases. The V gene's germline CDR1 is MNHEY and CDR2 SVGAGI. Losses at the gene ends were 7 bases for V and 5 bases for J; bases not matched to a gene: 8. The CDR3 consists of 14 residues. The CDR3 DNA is TGTGCCAGCAAAATACAGGGGGCGGGTACTGAAGCTTTCTTT. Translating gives CASKIQGAGTEAFF.

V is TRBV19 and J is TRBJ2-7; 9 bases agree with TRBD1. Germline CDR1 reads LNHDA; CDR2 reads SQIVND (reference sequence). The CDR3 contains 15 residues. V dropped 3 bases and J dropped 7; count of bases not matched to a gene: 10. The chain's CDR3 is CASSILGQGIGEQYF. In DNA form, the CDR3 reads TGTGCCAGTAGTATTTTAGGACAGGGGATTGGGGAGCAGTACTTC.

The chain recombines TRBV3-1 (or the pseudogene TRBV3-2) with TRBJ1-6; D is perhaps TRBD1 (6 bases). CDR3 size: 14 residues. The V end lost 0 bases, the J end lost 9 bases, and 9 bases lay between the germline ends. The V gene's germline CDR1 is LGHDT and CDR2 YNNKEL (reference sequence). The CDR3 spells CASSQDQGLSPLHF. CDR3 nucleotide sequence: TGTGCCAGCAGCCAAGATCAGGGGCTTTCACCCCTCCACTTT.

CDR3 region: CASSVGFPGELFF. CDR3 coding DNA: TGTGCCAGTAGTGTGGGTTTCCCCGGGGAGCTGTTTTTT. This chain links TRBV19 with TRBJ2-2, with unresolved D. V shed 5 bases and J shed 6 bases, with 10 bases lying between them. Per germline, CDR1 LNHDA and CDR2 SQIVND (reference sequence). This CDR3 is 13 amino acids long.

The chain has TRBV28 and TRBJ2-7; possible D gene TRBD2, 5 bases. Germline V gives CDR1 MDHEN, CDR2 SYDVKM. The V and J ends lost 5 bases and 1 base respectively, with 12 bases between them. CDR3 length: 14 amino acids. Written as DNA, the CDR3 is TGTGCCAGCAGTCCCCCCGCGGGTTCCTACGAGCAGTACTTC. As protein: CASSPPAGSYEQYF. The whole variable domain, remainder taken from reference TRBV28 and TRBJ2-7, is DVKVTQSSRYLVKRTGEKVFLECVQDMDHENMFWYRQDPGLGLRLIYFSYDVKMKEKGDIPEGYSVSREKKERFSLILESASTNQTSMYLCASSPPAGSYEQYFGPGTRLTVT.

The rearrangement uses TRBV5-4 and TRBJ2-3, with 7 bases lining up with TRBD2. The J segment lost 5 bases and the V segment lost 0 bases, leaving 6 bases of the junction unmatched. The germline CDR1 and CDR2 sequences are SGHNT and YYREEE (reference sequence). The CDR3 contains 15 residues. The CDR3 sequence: CASSLGAGAQDTQYF. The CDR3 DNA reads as TGTGCCAGCAGCTTGGGTGCGGGAGCCCAAGATACGCAGTATTTT.

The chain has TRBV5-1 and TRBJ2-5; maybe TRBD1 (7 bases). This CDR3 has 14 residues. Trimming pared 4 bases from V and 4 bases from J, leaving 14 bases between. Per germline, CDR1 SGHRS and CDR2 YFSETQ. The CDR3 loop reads CASSPGDRAETQYF. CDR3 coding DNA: TGCGCCAGCAGCCCGGGGGACAGAGCAGAGACCCAGTACTTC.

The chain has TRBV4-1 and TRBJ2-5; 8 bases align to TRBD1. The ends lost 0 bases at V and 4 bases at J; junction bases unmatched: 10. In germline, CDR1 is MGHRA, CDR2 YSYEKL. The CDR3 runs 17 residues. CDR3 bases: TGCGCCAGCAGCCAAGAATCCGTGGTCAGGGGGCGAGAGACCCAGTACTTC. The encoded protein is CASSQESVVRGRETQYF.

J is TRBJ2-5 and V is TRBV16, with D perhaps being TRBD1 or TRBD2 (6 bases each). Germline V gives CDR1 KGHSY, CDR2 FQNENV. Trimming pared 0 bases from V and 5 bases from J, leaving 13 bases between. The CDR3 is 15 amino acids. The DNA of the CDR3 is TGTGCCAGCAGCCAATCACGGGGGCTGGTGGAGACCCAGTACTTC. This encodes CASSQSRGLVETQYF.

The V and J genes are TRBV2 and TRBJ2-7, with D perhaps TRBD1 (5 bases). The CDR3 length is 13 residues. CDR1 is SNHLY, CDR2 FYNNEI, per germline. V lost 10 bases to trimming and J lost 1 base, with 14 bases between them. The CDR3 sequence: CATARGSSYEQYF. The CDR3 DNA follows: TGTGCCACCGCTAGGGGATCGTCCTACGAGCAGTACTTC. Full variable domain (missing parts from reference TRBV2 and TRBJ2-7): EPEVTQTPSHQVTQMGQEVILRCVPISNHLYFYWYRQILGQKVEFLVSFYNNEISEKSEIFDDQFSVERPDGSNFTLKIRSTKLEDSAMYFCATARGSSYEQYFGPGTRLTVT.

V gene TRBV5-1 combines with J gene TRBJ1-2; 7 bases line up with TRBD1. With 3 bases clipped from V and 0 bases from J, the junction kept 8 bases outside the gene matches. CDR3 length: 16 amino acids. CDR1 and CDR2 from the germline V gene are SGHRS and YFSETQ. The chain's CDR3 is CASSWGMTGSNYGYTF. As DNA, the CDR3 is TGCGCCAGCAGCTGGGGAATGACAGGGTCTAACTATGGCTACACCTTC.

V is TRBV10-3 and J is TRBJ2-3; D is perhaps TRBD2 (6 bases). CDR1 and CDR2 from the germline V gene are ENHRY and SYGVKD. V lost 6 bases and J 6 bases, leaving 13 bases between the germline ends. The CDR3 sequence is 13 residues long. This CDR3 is CAISPTSPDTQYF. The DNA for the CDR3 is TGTGCCATCAGCCCGACTAGTCCCGATACGCAGTATTTT.

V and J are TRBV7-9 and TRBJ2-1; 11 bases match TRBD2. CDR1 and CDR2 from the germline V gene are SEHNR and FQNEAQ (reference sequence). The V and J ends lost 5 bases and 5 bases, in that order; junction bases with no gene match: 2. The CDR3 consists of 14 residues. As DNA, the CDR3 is TGTGCCAGCAGCCCGACTAGCGGGGACAATGAGCAGTTCTTC. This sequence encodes CASSPTSGDNEQFF.

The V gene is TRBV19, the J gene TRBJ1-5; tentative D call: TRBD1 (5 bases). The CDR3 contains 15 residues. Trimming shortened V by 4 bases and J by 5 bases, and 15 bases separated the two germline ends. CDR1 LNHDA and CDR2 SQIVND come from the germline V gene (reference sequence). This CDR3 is CASSSRESLYQPQHF. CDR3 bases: TGTGCCAGTAGTAGCAGGGAGTCCCTCTATCAGCCCCAGCATTTT.

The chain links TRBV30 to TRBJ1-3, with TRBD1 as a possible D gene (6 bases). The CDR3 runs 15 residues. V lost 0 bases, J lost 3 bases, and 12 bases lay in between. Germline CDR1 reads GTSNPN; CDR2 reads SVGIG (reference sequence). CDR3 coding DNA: TGTGCCTGGAGTGTAGGGGGAAGTGATGGAAACACCATATATTTT. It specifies CAWSVGGSDGNTIYF.

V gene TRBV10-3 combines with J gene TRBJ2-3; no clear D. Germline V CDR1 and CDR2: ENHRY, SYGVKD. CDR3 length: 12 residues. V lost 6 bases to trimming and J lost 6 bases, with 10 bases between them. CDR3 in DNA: TGTGCCATCAGCGCGACGGTGGATACGCAGTATTTT. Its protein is CAISATVDTQYF.

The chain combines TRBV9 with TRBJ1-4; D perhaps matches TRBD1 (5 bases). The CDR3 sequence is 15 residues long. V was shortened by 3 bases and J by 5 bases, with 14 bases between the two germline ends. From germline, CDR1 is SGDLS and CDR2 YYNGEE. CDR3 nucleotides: TGTGCCAGCAGCGCCCGGGGCAGTATAAATGAAAAACTGTTTTTT. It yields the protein CASSARGSINEKLFF. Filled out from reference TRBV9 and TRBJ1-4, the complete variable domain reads DSGVTQTPKHLITATGQRVTLRCSPRSGDLSVYWYQQSLDQGLQFLIQYYNGEERAKGNILERFSAQQFPDLHSELNLSSLELGDSALYFCASSARGSINEKLFFGSGTQLSVL.

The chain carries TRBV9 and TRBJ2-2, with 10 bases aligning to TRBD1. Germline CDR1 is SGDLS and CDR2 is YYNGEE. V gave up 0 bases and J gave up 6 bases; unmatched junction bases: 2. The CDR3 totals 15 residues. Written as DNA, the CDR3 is TGTGCCAGCAGCGTAGCGGGACAGGGGTCCGGGGAGCTGTTTTTT. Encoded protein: CASSVAGQGSGELFF.

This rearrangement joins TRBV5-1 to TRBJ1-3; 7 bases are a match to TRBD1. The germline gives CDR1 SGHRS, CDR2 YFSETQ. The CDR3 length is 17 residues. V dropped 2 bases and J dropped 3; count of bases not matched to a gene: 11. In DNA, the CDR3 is TGCGCCAGCAGCTTACCGTCCGGGACAGCTTATGGAAACACCATATATTTT. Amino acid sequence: CASSLPSGTAYGNTIYF.